The 5 T cell receptor beta chains presented below share a single source sample, sequenced in a study of shared clonotypes between healthy human individuals. Profiled with immunoSEQ multiplex PCR; TCRdb holds only in-frame clones, not every one. Among 450,000 to 550,000 clones listed, about four fifths were seen once. The material sequenced was PBMCs. All receptors come from a woman in her forties in good health. Some clones in this sample may be carry-over from other donors' samples.

The chain links TRBV6-1 to TRBJ1-5; D remains ambiguous. V was clipped by 6 bases and J by 0 bases, with 9 bases between them. The CDR3 runs 14 residues. The V gene's germline CDR1 is MNHNS and CDR2 SASEGT. CDR3 sequence reads: CASSPDGSNQPQHF. In DNA, the CDR3 is TGTGCCAGCAGCCCCGACGGTAGCAATCAGCCCCAGCATTTT.

This clone has only a few counts. The chain uses TRBV4-2 and TRBJ1-5; no clear D gene. This CDR3 spans 16 amino acids. In germline, CDR1 is LGHNA, CDR2 YNFKEQ. V lost 0 bases and J 6 bases, leaving 15 bases between the germline ends. In nucleotides, the CDR3 is TGTGCCAGCAGCCAAGATACGGAAACGGTGAGTCAGCCCCAGCATTTT. Protein product: CASSQDTETVSQPQHF.

The chain recombines TRBV4-3 with TRBJ2-7, with D unclear. The CDR3 runs 13 residues. CDR1 is LGHNA, CDR2 YSLEER, per germline. V lost 1 base and J 7 bases, leaving 11 bases between the germline ends. The CDR3 reads CASSQGLAWEQYF. CDR3 DNA: TGCGCCAGCAGCCAAGGACTTGCCTGGGAGCAGTACTTC.

V usage is TRBV5-1 and J usage is TRBJ2-1, with a weak D call TRBD1 (6 bases). V was clipped by 2 bases and J by 0 bases, with 15 bases between them. CDR1 and CDR2 from the germline V gene are SGHRS and YFSETQ. The CDR3 totals 17 residues. CDR3 amino acids: CASSLSAGVLSYNEQFF. CDR3 DNA: TGCGCCAGCAGCTTATCTGCAGGGGTCCTCTCCTACAATGAGCAGTTCTTC.

V and J are TRBV7-4 and TRBJ2-1; TRBD2 matches 14 bases. This CDR3 is 15 amino acids long. Germline assignment: CDR1 SGHVT and CDR2 SQSDAQ. V shed 4 bases, J shed 7 bases, and the junction held 3 bases outside the gene matches. This CDR3 is CASSWGLAGDNEQFF. In DNA form, the CDR3 reads TGTGCCAGCAGCTGGGGACTAGCGGGAGATAATGAGCAGTTCTTC. The variable domain in full, with the rest retrieved from reference TRBV7-4 and TRBJ2-1, is GAGVSQSPRYKVAKRGRDVALRCDSISGHVTLYWYRQTLGQGSEVLTYSQSDAQRDKSGRPSGRFSAERPERSVSTLKIQRTEQGDSAVYLCASSWGLAGDNEQFFGPGTRLTVL.